The rows below give T cell receptor beta chains drawn from one sample of a study of identical twins. From the 5' RACE reads, TCRdb called clonotypes with MiXCR, one entry per CDR3 protein. The sample has about 390,000 distinct CDR3 sequences; approximately 9.1% are singletons. Sequencing input: naive T cells sorted from blood. The origin of the receptors is a woman aged 50 to 65 in good health. Both conserved end residues are part of each CDR3. D genes are given only for firm matches. Size is omitted from some rows. Given values are once, few, many or a class for expanded clones.

few	TRBV7-9	TRBD2	TRBJ2-2	TGTGTTTCCGCGGGAGTAGGAACCGGGGAGCTGTTTTTT	CVSAGVGTGELFF
few	TRBV5-1	-	TRBJ1-4	TGCGCCAGCAGCTTGGGGGGGCGCGGTGAAAAACTGTTTTTT	CASSLGGRGEKLFF
-	TRBV14	-	TRBJ2-2	TGTGCCAGCAGCCAAAATCCGCCGAACACCGGGGAGCTGTTTTTT	CASSQNPPNTGELFF
many	TRBV5-1	TRBD1	TRBJ2-7	TGCGCCAGCAGCTTGGGGACAGGCCTTACCTACGAGCAGTACTTC	CASSLGTGLTYEQYF
-	TRBV24-1	-	TRBJ2-6	TGTGCCACCAGTGACCCCAGATCCTCTGGGGCCAACGTCCTGACTTTC	CATSDPRSSGANVLTF
few	TRBV24-1	TRBD2	TRBJ2-1	TGTGCCACCAGGGACAGGACTAGCGGGTACAATGAGCAGTTCTTC	CATRDRTSGYNEQFF
many	TRBV11-2	TRBD2	TRBJ2-2	TGTGCCAGCAGCTTACTCCTAGCGGGAGTCTCTTTTCGCACCGGGGAGCTGTTTTTT	CASSLLLAGVSFRTGELFF
few	TRBV15	-	TRBJ2-6	TGTGCCACCAGCAGAGCTCGTATGGACGTCCTGACTTTC	CATSRARMDVLTF
few	TRBV3-1	-	TRBJ1-1	TGTGCCAGCAGCCAGCAACAGGAAGCTTTCTTT	CASSQQQEAFF
many	TRBV2	-	TRBJ2-1	TGTGCCAGCAGCCCTGTGGGAGTAGAGGAGCAGTTCTTC	CASSPVGVEEQFF
-	TRBV21-1	-	TRBJ1-2	TGTGCCAGCAGCAAAGCGCTCGGGAATGGCTACACTTTC	CASSKALGNGYTF
-	TRBV5-6	TRBD2	TRBJ2-1	TGTGCCAGCAGCTTTCCTAGCGGGAGGGCCGCCTTC	CASSFPSGRAAF
few	TRBV6-2/TRBV6-3	-	TRBJ2-3	TGTGCCAGCAGTTACTCAGTACGGGCCAGAAGCACAGATACGCAGTATTTT	CASSYSVRARSTDTQYF
-	TRBV6-5	-	TRBJ2-3	TGTGCCAGCAGTTACGTCTTTTCGTCAGATACGCAGTATTTT	CASSYVFSSDTQYF
many	TRBV5-1	TRBD2	TRBJ2-3	TGCGCCAGCAGCGAGGGACTAGGAAAATTTACTAGCACAGATACGCAGTATTTT	CASSEGLGKFTSTDTQYF
-	TRBV5-5	-	TRBJ1-5	TGTGCCAGCAGCTTGACTCTACGGTCCAGGACCTTGCAGCCCCAGCATTTT	CASSLTLRSRTLQPQHF
-	TRBV7-9	TRBD2	TRBJ2-1	TGTGCCAGCAGCTTAAGGGGTCTAGCGGGAGCGCGCGCTGAGCAGTTCTTC	CASSLRGLAGARAEQFF
many	TRBV7-8	-	TRBJ1-2	TGTGCCAGCAGCTCAGCGGACAAGTTCTATGGCTACACCTTC	CASSSADKFYGYTF
-	TRBV18	-	TRBJ2-7	TGTGCCAGCTCCCGAAGGGAATCGTACGAGCAGTACTTC	CASSRRESYEQYF
many	TRBV14	-	TRBJ1-4	TGTGCCAGCAGCACTGTGGTTGGGGAAAAACTGTTTTTT	CASSTVVGEKLFF
-	TRBV23-1	TRBD1	TRBJ1-6	TGCGCCAGCAGTCAATCTGGGGAGACAGGGGTAAGATCGTCACCCCTCCACTTT	CASSQSGETGVRSSPLHF
-	TRBV5-1	-	TRBJ2-3	TGCGCCAGCAGCTTGGGTCGAAGAGCTTCAGATACGCAGTATTTT	CASSLGRRASDTQYF
few	TRBV11-2	TRBD1	TRBJ2-1	TGTGCCAGCAGCCCAGGACAGGTCAATGAGCAGTTCTTC	CASSPGQVNEQFF
few	TRBV14	-	TRBJ2-7	TGTGCCAGCAGCCAAAATGGAGCCCCCTACGAGCAGTACTTC	CASSQNGAPYEQYF
-	TRBV27	-	TRBJ2-6	TGTGCCAGCCAGCGTCTCACTGGGGCCAACGTCCTGACTTTC	CASQRLTGANVLTF
-	TRBV9	-	TRBJ2-1	TGTGCCAGCAGCGTAGCCACTTCAGCGATCGCTGGGCAGTTCTTC	CASSVATSAIAGQFF